Shown below are 9 T cell receptor beta chains from a single sample sequenced in a study of T cell changes during pregnancy in multiple sclerosis. Some clones are missing from TCRdb's copy, which holds only in-frame ones; the method was immunoSEQ multiplex PCR. The top ten clones hold 0.43% of a sample with 70,000 to 80,000 clones, just over 90% of them seen once. The source material was CD4+ T cells from peripheral blood mononuclear cells, sampled before pregnancy. The receptors were gathered from a female donor with multiple sclerosis, enrolled in a pregnancy study.

V usage is TRBV21-1 and J usage is TRBJ1-2; the table's D call, TRBD1, has no DNA check behind it. TRBV21-1 is deemed a pseudogene. The length of the CDR3 is 13 residues. The CDR3 DNA reads TGTGCCAGCAGCAAATGCCAGGGTAAAGGCTACACCTTC. Its translation is CASSKCQGKGYTF.

Concerning this clone: The sample holds other DNA sequences that translate to the same CDR3. The chain has TRBV19 and TRBJ2-5; 7 bases fit TRBD1. The germline V gene encodes CDR1 LNHDA and CDR2 SQIVND (reference sequence). The CDR3 is made up of 14 amino acids. Trimming took 1 base from V and 1 from J; bases not matched to a gene: 0. Here the CDR3 reads CASSIGQGQETQYF. The CDR3 DNA is TGTGCCAGTAGTATAGGACAGGGCCAAGAGACCCAGTACTTC.

The V and J genes are TRBV28 and TRBJ2-7; 13 bases agree with TRBD2. The CDR3 runs to 17 residues. The germline CDR1 and CDR2 sequences are MDHEN and SYDVKM. J gave up 3 bases and V 4 bases, and 9 bases lay outside the gene matches. The CDR3 DNA sequence: TGTGCCAGCAGTTATCGGACTAGCGGGGGACTATTCTACGAGCAGTACTTC. Its translation: CASSYRTSGGLFYEQYF.

This chain joins TRBV5-1 and TRBJ1-3; TRBD1 matches 9 bases. This CDR3 region has 19 residues. Germline CDR1 reads SGHRS; CDR2 reads YFSETQ. J gave up 0 bases and V 4 bases, and 14 bases lay outside the gene matches. The chain's CDR3 is CASSPGQGIGHPSGNTIYF. In DNA, the CDR3 is TGCGCCAGCAGCCCGGGACAGGGTATTGGACATCCCTCTGGAAACACCATATATTTT.

V and J are TRBV10-3 and TRBJ2-5; TRBD2 matches 7 bases. Unmatched junction bases numbered 2, after V lost 5 bases and J lost 2 bases. CDR3 length: 13 amino acids. From germline, CDR1 is ENHRY and CDR2 SYGVKD. The CDR3 protein is CAISWTSQETQYF. In DNA, the CDR3 is TGTGCCATCAGTTGGACTAGTCAAGAGACCCAGTACTTC.

The rearrangement links TRBV2 to TRBJ2-4; 8 positions agree with TRBD1. The germline V gene encodes CDR1 SNHLY and CDR2 FYNNEI. The CDR3 runs 17 residues. Losses at the gene ends were 3 bases for V and 0 bases for J; bases not matched to a gene: 7. The CDR3 DNA sequence: TGTGCCAGCAGTGAGTGGGGACAGGTGCTAGCCAAAAACATTCAGTACTTC. Translation: CASSEWGQVLAKNIQYF.

This sequence joins TRBV12-5 and TRBJ2-3; 7 nucleotides match TRBD1. The CDR3 has 15 residues. Germline V gene data show CDR1 as LGHNT and CDR2 as FRNRAP. The J segment lost 1 base and the V segment lost 5 bases, leaving 6 bases of the junction unmatched. Here the CDR3 reads CASGIGTVGTDTQYF. The CDR3 bases are TGTGCTAGTGGTATAGGGACAGTCGGCACAGATACGCAGTATTTT. Variable domain in full (rest from reference TRBV12-5 and TRBJ2-3): DARVTQTPRHKVTEMGQEVTMRCQPILGHNTVFWYRQTMMQGLELLAYFRNRAPLDDSGMPKDRFSAEMPDATLATLKIQPSEPRDSAVYFCASGIGTVGTDTQYFGPGTRLTVL.

The chain combines TRBV19 with TRBJ2-3; D gene uncertain. Germline V gene data show CDR1 as LNHDA and CDR2 as SQIVND (reference sequence). The V end was cut by 5 bases, the J end by 5 bases, with 14 bases between. The CDR3 runs to 14 residues. The CDR3 protein is CASSFNFAKDTQYF. Written as DNA, the CDR3 is TGTGCCAGTAGTTTCAACTTTGCCAAAGATACGCAGTATTTT.

The CDR3 nucleotides read TGTGCCAGCACTACCCCGGGACACGTCTATGGCTACACCTTC. Its translation: CASTTPGHVYGYTF. This chain links TRBV28 with TRBJ1-2; TRBD1 is a possible D gene (6 bases). Germline assignment: CDR1 MDHEN and CDR2 SYDVKM. Deletions cut 7 bases from V and 4 bases from J, with 16 bases between. This CDR3 is built from 14 residues.